This paragraph reports one TCR beta chain. The data belong to a study of control samples from healthy donors and cancer patients. Here immunoSEQ multiplex PCR was the method, and the copy in TCRdb shows in-frame clones only, minus some. The table records roughly 400,000 clones, approximately 92% of them present only once. This CDR3 is built from 14 residues. V lost 5 bases to trimming and J lost 5 bases; unmatched junction nucleotides: 5. In germline, CDR1 is SNHLY, CDR2 FYNNEI. Material: PBMCs. This chain uses TRBV2 with TRBJ2-7; 11 bases are shared with TRBD1. The receptor comes from a man aged 35-49 years with head and neck cancer. In nucleotides, the CDR3 is TGTGCCAGCAGTACGGACAGGGGGCAAAACGAGCAGTACTTC. Protein: CASSTDRGQNEQYF.